The source of this T cell receptor (beta chain) is a study of blood T cell repertoires in COVID-19. Study at large: The United States, Italy and Spain provided the acute and convalescent COVID-19 samples. PBMCs, B-cell-depleted T cells, or T cells provided the cDNA or gDNA that made up the material.

Per the study methods: Reference gene primer amplification in the assay estimated nucleated cell counts. Sequencing was performed with immunoSEQ multiplex PCR; in TCRdb, only in-frame clones are kept and a portion is missing. That table gives V, J and clone size, and the DNA gave D and trimming. In the table there are roughly 100,000 clones, approximately 80% of which are singletons. The V and J ends lost 0 bases and 0 bases, in that order; junction bases with no gene match: 4. From germline, CDR1 is LGHNA and CDR2 YSLEER. The CDR3 spans 16 residues. The TCR comes from a human donor in a cohort sampled during active COVID-19. What was sequenced was peripheral blood. This sequence joins TRBV4-3 and TRBJ2-7; 8 bases are a match to TRBD2. DNA for the CDR3: TGCGCCAGCAGCCAAGATGTAGCGGGGCACTCCTACGAGCAGTACTTC. This gives the protein CASSQDVAGHSYEQYF.